The sequence of this T cell receptor beta chain was determined in a study of patients and donors after allogeneic stem cell transplantation. TCRdb passed the RT-PCR reads through MiXCR, listing each CDR3 protein once. This sample has approximately 250,000 distinct CDR3 sequences, with around an eighth found just once. This clonotype was seen a handful of times. Germline assignment: CDR1 SQVTM and CDR2 ANQGSEA. The CDR3 runs to 16 residues. Trimming took 0 bases from V and 2 from J, leaving 11 bases between them. The chain joins TRBV29-1 to TRBJ2-6, with D possibly being TRBD2 (7 bases). The sequenced material came from blood, either unsorted or a sorted T cell fraction (not recorded which). The source is a human donor who was either an allogeneic HSCT recipient or a stem cell or donor lymphocyte infusion donor (not recorded which). It is not recorded whose cells these are; they may come from a transplant donor. CDR3 residues: CSVEDLGGPGANVLTF. The CDR3 DNA reads as TGCAGCGTTGAAGACCTGGGGGGGCCTGGGGCCAACGTCCTGACTTTC. The full variable domain, its missing parts supplied by reference TRBV29-1 and TRBJ2-6, is SAVISQKPSRDICQRGTSLTIQCQVDSQVTMMFWYRQQPGQSLTLIATANQGSEATYESGFVIDKFPISRPNLTFSTLTVSNMSPEDSSIYLCSVEDLGGPGANVLTFGAGSRLTVL.